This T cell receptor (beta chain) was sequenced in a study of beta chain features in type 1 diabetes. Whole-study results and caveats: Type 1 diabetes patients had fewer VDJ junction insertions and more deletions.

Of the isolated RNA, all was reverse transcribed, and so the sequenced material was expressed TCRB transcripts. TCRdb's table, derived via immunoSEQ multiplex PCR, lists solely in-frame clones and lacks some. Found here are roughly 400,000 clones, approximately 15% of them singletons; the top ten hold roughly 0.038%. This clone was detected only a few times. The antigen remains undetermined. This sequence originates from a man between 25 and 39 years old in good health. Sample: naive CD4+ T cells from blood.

The CDR3 nucleotides are TGTGCCAGCAGTACTAGCGGTTCTACAGATACGCAGTATTTT. This gives the protein CASSTSGSTDTQYF. The J gene is TRBJ2-3, the V gene TRBV9; TRBD2 matches at 8 bases. Germline assignment: CDR1 SGDLS and CDR2 YYNGEE. This CDR3 has 14 residues. V shed 5 bases and J 3 bases; nucleotides not matched to a gene: 5.